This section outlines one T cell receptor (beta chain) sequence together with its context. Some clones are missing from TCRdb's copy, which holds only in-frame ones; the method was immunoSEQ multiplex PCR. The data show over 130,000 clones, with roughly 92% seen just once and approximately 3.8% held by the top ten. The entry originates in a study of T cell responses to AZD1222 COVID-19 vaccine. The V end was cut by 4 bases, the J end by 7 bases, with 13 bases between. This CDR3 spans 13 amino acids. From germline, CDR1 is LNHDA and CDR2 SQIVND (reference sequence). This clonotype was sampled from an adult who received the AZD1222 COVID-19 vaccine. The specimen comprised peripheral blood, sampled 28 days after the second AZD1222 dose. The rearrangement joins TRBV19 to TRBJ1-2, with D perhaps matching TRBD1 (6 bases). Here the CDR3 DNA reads TGTGCCAGTAGTACCACGGGGGCGCGTGGCTACACCTTC. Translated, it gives CASSTTGARGYTF.